A single TCR beta chain is shown here with its context. The data stem from a study of blood T cell repertoires in COVID-19. Study overall: The United States, Italy and Spain supplied acute and convalescent COVID-19 samples. Nucleic acid was either cDNA or gDNA, and it came from T cells, B-cell-depleted T cells, or PBMCs.

As originally analysed: Reference gene primer amplification in the assay estimated nucleated cell counts. Sequencing used immunoSEQ multiplex PCR; TCRdb keeps in-frame clones, though not all of them. Clone size and the V and J calls come from that table; the DNA yielded D and trimming. The table shows approximately 54,000 clones, with just under 90% occurring only once. The sequencing input was peripheral blood. The receptor was isolated from a middle-aged man with acute or convalescent COVID-19.

DNA of the CDR3: TGTGCCAGCAGGGATCCCCCAGGGTATCAGCAGTTCTTC. Translation: CASRDPPGYQQFF. The gene calls are TRBV12-3 or TRBV12-4 and TRBJ2-1; a possible D gene is TRBD1 (5 bases). This CDR3 contains 13 residues. Deletions cut 6 bases from V and 11 bases from J, with 17 bases between.